Presented here are 20 T cell receptor beta chains from one specimen sequenced in a study of cytomegalovirus exposure and HLA in healthy donors. Amplification used 60 Vbeta primers and 13 Jbeta primers. Method: immunoSEQ multiplex PCR; TCRdb's copy keeps in-frame clones and lacks some. The data show fewer than 200,000 clones, over 60% seen once. Source material: PBMCs. These TCRs come from a woman between 25 and 40 years old in good health and CMV-seronegative.

As DNA, the CDR3 is TGTGCCAGCAGCTCGTACCAGGGGTACACTGAAGCTTTCTTT. Translating it yields CASSSYQGYTEAFF. The rearrangement joins TRBV5-6 to TRBJ1-1, with D tentatively TRBD1 (6 bases). The germline CDR1 and CDR2 sequences are SGHDT and YYEEEE. There are 14 residues in the CDR3. Trimming took 3 bases from V and 3 from J, leaving 12 bases between them.

The genes are TRBV7-9 and TRBJ2-3, with a tentative D call TRBD2 (5 bases). This CDR3 is 14 amino acids long. CDR1 and CDR2 from the germline V gene are SEHNR and FQNEAQ (reference sequence). V lost 2 bases, J lost 2 bases, and 8 bases lay in between. The CDR3 nucleotides are TGTGCCAGCAGCTTACTTGGACTCACAGATACGCAGTATTTT. Amino acids: CASSLLGLTDTQYF.

The J gene is TRBJ2-7, the V gene TRBV10-3, with 7 bases that match TRBD1. Germline trimming cut 5 bases from V and 5 bases from J; bases unmatched to any gene: 3. The CDR3 sequence is 12 residues long. CDR1 and CDR2 from the germline V gene are ENHRY and SYGVKD. The DNA of the CDR3 is TGTGCCATCAGTTATACAGGGGACGAGCAGTACTTC. Amino acids: CAISYTGDEQYF.

A few counts support this clone. The rearrangement joins TRBV12-5 to TRBJ2-7; D might be TRBD2 (5 bases). Per the germline V gene, CDR1 is LGHNT and CDR2 is FRNRAP. This CDR3 is 13 amino acids long. V lost 6 bases and J 6 bases, leaving 15 bases between the germline ends. The CDR3 reads CASGQLVESEQYF. The CDR3 DNA reads as TGTGCTAGTGGCCAACTAGTGGAGTCCGAGCAGTACTTC.

V gene TRBV27 combines with J gene TRBJ2-2; 8 bases are a match to TRBD1. The CDR3 contains 17 residues. Unmatched junction bases numbered 13, after V lost 5 bases and J lost 5 bases. The germline gives CDR1 MNHEY, CDR2 SMNVEV (reference sequence). CDR3 in DNA: TGTGCCAGCAGTCTACGACAGGGGCCATTGAGGACCGGGGAGCTGTTTTTT. Amino acids: CASSLRQGPLRTGELFF.

This clone was seen more than once but under ten times. The chain combines TRBV28 with TRBJ2-5; TRBD2 agrees at 7 bases. CDR1 MDHEN and CDR2 SYDVKM come from the germline V gene. J lost 4 bases, V lost 5 bases, and 4 bases had no gene match. This CDR3 is built from 13 residues. The chain's CDR3 is CASSGSGVETQYF. In nucleotides, the CDR3 is TGTGCCAGCAGTGGAAGCGGGGTAGAGACCCAGTACTTC.

The rearrangement uses TRBV5-6 and TRBJ1-1, with 9 positions matching TRBD1. Germline-derived CDR1 and CDR2 are SGHDT and YYEEEE. This CDR3 contains 15 residues. With 4 bases clipped from V and 2 bases from J, the junction kept 6 bases outside the gene matches. The CDR3 coding sequence is TGTGCCAGCAGCGTCCGGGACAGGGTTAACACTGAAGCTTTCTTT. It codes for CASSVRDRVNTEAFF.

The chain is built from TRBV5-4 and TRBJ2-1; 8 bases agree with TRBD1. V was clipped by 4 bases and J by 6 bases; unmatched bases: 9. In germline, CDR1 is SGHNT, CDR2 YYREEE (reference sequence). This CDR3 has 15 residues. CDR3 in amino acids: CASSPGGLTINEQFF. The CDR3 region has the DNA TGTGCCAGCAGCCCAGGGGGCCTGACTATCAATGAGCAGTTCTTC.

In its sample, this clone was seen a few times. The chain employs TRBV4-3 and TRBJ2-1; 15 bases line up with TRBD2. Germline V lookup: CDR1 LGHNA, CDR2 YSLEER. The CDR3 extends over 15 amino acids. J lost 7 bases, V lost 4 bases, and 2 bases had no gene match. The CDR3 reads CASSPGTSGGNEQFF. Written as DNA, the CDR3 is TGCGCCAGCAGCCCAGGGACTAGCGGGGGGAATGAGCAGTTCTTC.

The V gene is TRBV30, the J gene TRBJ2-7; D is unresolved. Germline V gene sequence: CDR1 GTSNPN, CDR2 SVGIG (reference sequence). This CDR3 is 13 amino acids long. V gave up 0 bases and J gave up 2 bases, with 8 bases separating them. The CDR3 protein is CAWSVGSPYEQYF. Here the CDR3 DNA reads TGTGCCTGGAGTGTGGGCAGTCCCTACGAGCAGTACTTC.

The CDR3 is CASSSRREETQYF. In DNA, the CDR3 is TGTGCCAGCAGCTCCCGACGGGAAGAGACCCAGTACTTC. The chain has TRBV7-7 and TRBJ2-5; D uncertain. V was cut by 4 bases and J by 3 bases, with 9 bases left in between. Germline V gene lookup returns CDR1 SSHAT and CDR2 FNYEAQ (reference sequence). The CDR3 is made up of 13 amino acids. The full variable domain, rest sourced from reference TRBV7-7 and TRBJ2-5, is GAGVSQSPRYKVTKRGQDVTLRCDPISSHATLYWYQQALGQGPEFLTYFNYEAQPDKSGLPSDRFSAERPEGSISTLTIQRTEQRDSAMYRCASSSRREETQYFGPGTRLLVL.

V is TRBV11-2 and J is TRBJ1-5, with 8 bases aligning to TRBD1. The germline CDR1 and CDR2 sequences are SGHAT and FQNNGV. V shed 4 bases and J 7 bases; nucleotides not matched to a gene: 6. The CDR3 is 14 amino acids. The CDR3 bases are TGTGCCAGCAGCTATCAGGGGGCCGGCCAGCCCCAGCATTTT. This encodes CASSYQGAGQPQHF.

This chain links TRBV29-1 with TRBJ2-7, with 7 bases aligning to TRBD2. Germline CDR1 reads SQVTM; CDR2 reads ANQGSEA. CDR3 size: 11 residues. The J segment lost 7 bases and the V segment lost 4 bases, leaving 4 bases of the junction unmatched. The CDR3 sequence: CSVGEGLEQYF. In nucleotides, the CDR3 is TGCAGCGTTGGGGAGGGTTTGGAGCAGTACTTC.

V usage is TRBV10-3 and J usage is TRBJ2-5, with TRBD2 matching over 8 bases. Germline V lookup: CDR1 ENHRY, CDR2 SYGVKD. The CDR3 length is 16 residues. Trimming removed 2 bases from V and 5 bases from J; junction bases left unmatched: 10. The CDR3: CAISEPTTSGGETQYF. The CDR3 region has the DNA TGTGCCATCAGTGAGCCCACTACTAGCGGAGGGGAGACCCAGTACTTC.

The chain links TRBV29-1 to TRBJ2-2; D is possibly TRBD2 (6 bases). Germline V gene sequence: CDR1 SQVTM, CDR2 ANQGSEA. V lost 6 bases to trimming and J lost 6 bases, with 14 bases between them. The CDR3 is 13 residues long. The chain's CDR3 is CSVMVGSAGELFF. Written as DNA, the CDR3 is TGCAGCGTAATGGTCGGGAGCGCCGGGGAGCTGTTTTTT.

The CDR3 here is CSARLNEQFF. The CDR3 bases are TGCAGTGCTAGACTCAATGAGCAGTTCTTC. The chain has TRBV20-1 and TRBJ2-1; D is uncertain. V was shortened by 2 bases and J by 6 bases, with 2 bases between the two germline ends. Germline V gene sequence: CDR1 DFQATT, CDR2 SNEGSKA (reference sequence). There are 10 residues in the CDR3.

This clone was seen only a few times. V usage is TRBV6-5 and J usage is TRBJ2-7, with TRBD2 matching over 9 bases. Germline assignment: CDR1 MNHEY and CDR2 SVGAGI. The ends lost 0 bases at V and 6 bases at J; junction bases unmatched: 6. The CDR3 covers 15 residues. The CDR3 loop reads CASSYSTSGNGEQYF. The CDR3 nucleotides read TGTGCCAGCAGTTACTCGACTAGCGGTAATGGCGAGCAGTACTTC.

The chain carries TRBV6-5 and TRBJ2-5, with TRBD2 matching over 8 bases. The V gene's germline CDR1 is MNHEY and CDR2 SVGAGI. V gave up 7 bases and J gave up 4 bases; unmatched junction bases: 5. The CDR3 spans 13 residues. The CDR3 protein is CASTEAGAETQYF. In DNA form, the CDR3 reads TGTGCCAGCACAGAAGCGGGAGCAGAGACCCAGTACTTC.

This clone has a handful of counts. This chain connects TRBV19 to TRBJ2-3; D gene ambiguous. The germline CDR1 and CDR2 sequences are LNHDA and SQIVND (reference sequence). This CDR3 spans 12 amino acids. Trimming took off 6 bases at V and 5 bases at J, with 9 bases between the two ends. The CDR3 DNA reads as TGTGCCAGTAGAGTTTCAGGAGATACGCAGTATTTT. Protein product: CASRVSGDTQYF.

This clone came up a few times. The genes are TRBV7-6 and TRBJ1-4; D might be TRBD1 (5 bases). The V gene lost 4 bases and the J gene lost 0 bases, with 18 bases spanning the gap. Germline assignment: CDR1 SGHVS and CDR2 FNYEAQ. CDR3 length equals 18 residues. CDR3 loop: CASSSPGGIRTTNEKLFF. In nucleotides, the CDR3 is TGTGCCAGCAGCTCCCCCGGGGGTATCCGAACAACTAATGAAAAACTGTTTTTT.